The source of this T cell receptor beta chain is a study of cytotoxic CD8 clonotypes in ibrutinib-treated CLL. Study-level information: Partial responses numbered about 25 and complete responses 2; after a median about 74 months, about 15 stayed remitted and about twelve progressed. The study's findings and limits: The study found public clonotypes uncommon, contracting or stable on treatment. Sampling times, which were not matched between the groups, differed between sustained-remission patients and progressing patients.

V trimming: 2 bases; J trimming: 0 bases; junction bases outside the gene matches: 7. In germline, CDR1 is SGHTA, CDR2 FQGTGA. The CDR3 spans 18 residues. Notes on this clone: Antigen: not known.

Frozen PBMC stocks contributed about 1.8 micrograms of genomic DNA to the TCR beta libraries. Here immunoSEQ multiplex PCR was the method, and the copy in TCRdb shows in-frame clones only, minus some. Of about 250,000 clones listed, 70% are singletons. This TCR came from a human donor with chronic lymphocytic leukemia. The source was PBMCs, collected after 24 months of ibrutinib treatment. The rearrangement uses TRBV7-3 and TRBJ2-1; 10 bases map to TRBD2. CDR3 sequence (DNA): TGTGCCAGCAGCTTACCCGGGACTAGCGTCAGCTCCTACAATGAGCAGTTCTTC. Translated: CASSLPGTSVSSYNEQFF.